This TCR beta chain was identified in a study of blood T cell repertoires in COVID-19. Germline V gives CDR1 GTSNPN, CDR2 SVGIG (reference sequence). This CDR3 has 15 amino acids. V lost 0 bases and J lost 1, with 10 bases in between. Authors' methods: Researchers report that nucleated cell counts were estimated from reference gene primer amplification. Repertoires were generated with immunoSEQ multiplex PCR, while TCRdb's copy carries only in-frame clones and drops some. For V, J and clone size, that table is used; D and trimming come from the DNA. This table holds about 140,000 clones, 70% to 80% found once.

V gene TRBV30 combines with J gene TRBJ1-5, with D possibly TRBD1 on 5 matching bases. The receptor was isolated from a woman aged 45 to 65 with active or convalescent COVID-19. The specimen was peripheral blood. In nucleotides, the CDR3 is TGTGCCTGGAGTGTACGGGGGGGGAGCAATCAGCCCCAGCATTTT. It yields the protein CAWSVRGGSNQPQHF.